The sequence of this TCR beta chain was determined in a study of T cell responses to AZD1222 COVID-19 vaccine. Findings and limits, study-wide: Repertoires were obtained only post-peak T cell response. Nearly half of unique spike-specific TCRs reportedly avoided B.1.351 and B.1.1.7 mutated regions.

From germline, CDR1 is SGHNT and CDR2 YYREEE (reference sequence). The length of the CDR3 is 17 residues. V lost 4 bases and J lost 2, with 19 bases in between. Clones were sequenced by immunoSEQ multiplex PCR, and TCRdb holds only the in-frame ones, with some missing. The data hold 90,000 to 120,000 clones, with around nine tenths observed a single time. Of note for this clone: Its antigen is as yet unknown.

The source was peripheral blood, collected 28 days after the second dose of the MenACWY control vaccine. This clonotype was sampled from an adult who received the MenACWY meningococcal vaccine as a control. The chain joins TRBV5-4 to TRBJ1-3; D not certain. The DNA for the CDR3 is TGTGCCAGCAGCCATTCCTCCGGGAAGCTCGCTGGAAACACCATATATTTT. This sequence encodes CASSHSSGKLAGNTIYF. Supplemented by reference TRBV5-4 and TRBJ1-3, the full variable domain reads ETGVTQSPTHLIKTRGQQVTLRCSSQSGHNTVSWYQQALGQGPQFIFQYYREEENGRGNFPPRFSGLQFPNYSSELNVNALELDDSALYLCASSHSSGKLAGNTIYFGEGSWLTVV.